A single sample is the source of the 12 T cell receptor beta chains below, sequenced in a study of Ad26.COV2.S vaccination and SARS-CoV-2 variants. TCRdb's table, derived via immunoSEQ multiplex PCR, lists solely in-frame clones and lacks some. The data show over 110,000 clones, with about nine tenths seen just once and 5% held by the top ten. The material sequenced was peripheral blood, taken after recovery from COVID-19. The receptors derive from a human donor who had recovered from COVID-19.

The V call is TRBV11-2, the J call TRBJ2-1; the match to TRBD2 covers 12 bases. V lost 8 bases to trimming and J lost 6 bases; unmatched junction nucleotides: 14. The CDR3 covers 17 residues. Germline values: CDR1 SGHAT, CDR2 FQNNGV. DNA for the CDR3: TGTGCCAGCCGACCTCCTAGCGGGGGGGCCCATCGCAATGAGCAGTTCTTC. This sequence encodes CASRPPSGGAHRNEQFF.

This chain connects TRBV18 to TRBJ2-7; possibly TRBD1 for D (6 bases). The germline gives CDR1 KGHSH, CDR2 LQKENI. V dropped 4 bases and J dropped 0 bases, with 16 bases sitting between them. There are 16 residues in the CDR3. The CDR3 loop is CASSRTDRHPSYEQYF. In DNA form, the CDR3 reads TGTGCCAGCTCACGAACCGACAGGCATCCCTCCTACGAGCAGTACTTC. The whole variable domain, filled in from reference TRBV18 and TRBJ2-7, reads NAGVMQNPRHLVRRRGQEARLRCSPMKGHSHVYWYRQLPEEGLKFMVYLQKENIIDESGMPKERFSAEFPKEGPSILRIQQVVRGDSAAYFCASSRTDRHPSYEQYFGPGTRLTVT.

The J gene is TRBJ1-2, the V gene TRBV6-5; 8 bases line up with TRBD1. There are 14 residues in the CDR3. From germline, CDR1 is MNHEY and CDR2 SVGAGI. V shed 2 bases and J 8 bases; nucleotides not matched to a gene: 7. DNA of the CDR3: TGTGCCAGCAGTTACCAGACAGGGGCCAACGGCTACACCTTC. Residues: CASSYQTGANGYTF.

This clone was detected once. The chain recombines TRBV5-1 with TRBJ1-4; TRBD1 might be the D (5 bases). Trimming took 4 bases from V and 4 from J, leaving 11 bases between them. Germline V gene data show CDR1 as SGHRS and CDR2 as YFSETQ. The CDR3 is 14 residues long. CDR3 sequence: CASSATAGNEKLFF. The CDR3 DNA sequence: TGCGCCAGCAGCGCGACAGCCGGTAATGAAAAACTGTTTTTT. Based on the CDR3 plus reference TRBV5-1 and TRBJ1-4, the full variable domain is KAGVTQTPRYLIKTRGQQVTLSCSPISGHRSVSWYQQTPGQGLQFLFEYFSETQRNKGNFPGRFSGRQFSNSRSEMNVSTLELGDSALYLCASSATAGNEKLFFGSGTQLSVL.

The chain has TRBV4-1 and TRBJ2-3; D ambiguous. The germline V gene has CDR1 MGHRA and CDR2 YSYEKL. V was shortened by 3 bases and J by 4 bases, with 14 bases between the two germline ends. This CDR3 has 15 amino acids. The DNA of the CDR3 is TGCGCCAGCAGCCACCGAACCATTAGTGCAGATACGCAGTATTTT. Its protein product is CASSHRTISADTQYF.

The CDR3 nucleotides are TGCAGTGCAAGTACCGGGACAGGGGATTACTATGGCTACACCTTC. Translating gives CSASTGTGDYYGYTF. The chain couples TRBV20-1 to TRBJ1-2, with 10 bases matching TRBD1. Germline V CDR1 and CDR2: DFQATT, SNEGSKA (reference sequence). The CDR3 extends over 15 amino acids. The junction had 10 bases not matched to a gene; V was cut back by 6 bases and J by 3 bases.

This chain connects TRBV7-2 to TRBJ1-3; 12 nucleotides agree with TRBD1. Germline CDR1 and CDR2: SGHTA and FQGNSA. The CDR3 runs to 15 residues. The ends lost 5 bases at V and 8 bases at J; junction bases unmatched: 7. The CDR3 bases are TGTGCCAGCAGCCACGGGGGACAGGGGGCCGACACCATATATTTT. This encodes CASSHGGQGADTIYF. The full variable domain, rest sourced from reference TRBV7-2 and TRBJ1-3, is GAGVSQSPSNKVTEKGKDVELRCDPISGHTALYWYRQSLGQGLEFLIYFQGNSAPDKSGLPSDRFSAERTGGSVSTLTIQRTQQEDSAVYLCASSHGGQGADTIYFGEGSWLTVV.

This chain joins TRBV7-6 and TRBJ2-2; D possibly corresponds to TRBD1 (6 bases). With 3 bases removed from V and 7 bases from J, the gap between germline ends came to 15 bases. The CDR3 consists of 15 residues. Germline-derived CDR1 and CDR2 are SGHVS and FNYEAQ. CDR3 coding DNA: TGTGCCAGCAGCTTTAGTACAGGGTCAAACGGGGAGCTGTTTTTT. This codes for CASSFSTGSNGELFF.

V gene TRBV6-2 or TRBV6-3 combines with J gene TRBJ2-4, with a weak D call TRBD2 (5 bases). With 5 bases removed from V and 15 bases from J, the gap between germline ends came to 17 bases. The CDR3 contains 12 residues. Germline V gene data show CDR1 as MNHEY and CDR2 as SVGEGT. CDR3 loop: CASSPTGIIGYF. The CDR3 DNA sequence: TGTGCCAGCAGTCCGACGGGGATAATCGGGTACTTC.

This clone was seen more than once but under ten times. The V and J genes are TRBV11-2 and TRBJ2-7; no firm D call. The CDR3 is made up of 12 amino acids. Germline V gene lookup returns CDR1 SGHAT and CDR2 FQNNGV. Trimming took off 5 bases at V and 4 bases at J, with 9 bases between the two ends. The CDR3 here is CASSRSSYEQYF. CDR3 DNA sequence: TGTGCCAGCAGCCGTTCCTCTTACGAGCAGTACTTC.

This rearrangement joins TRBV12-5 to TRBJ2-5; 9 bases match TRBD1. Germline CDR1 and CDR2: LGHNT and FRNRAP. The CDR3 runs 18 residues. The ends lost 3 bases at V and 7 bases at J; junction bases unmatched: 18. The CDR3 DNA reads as TGTGCTAGTGGTTTTCCGGGACAGGGTTGTTGGCGGCGTGCGACCCAGTACTTC. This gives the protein CASGFPGQGCWRRATQYF.

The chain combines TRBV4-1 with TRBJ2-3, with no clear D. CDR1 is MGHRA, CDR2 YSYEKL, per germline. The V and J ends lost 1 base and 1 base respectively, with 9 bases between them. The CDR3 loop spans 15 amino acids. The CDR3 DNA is TGCGCCAGCAGCCAAGGTGGGGTAGGCACAGATACGCAGTATTTT. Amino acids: CASSQGGVGTDTQYF.